This passage covers 9 T cell receptor beta chains from one sample sequenced in a study of blood T cell repertoires in COVID-19. TCRdb's table, derived via immunoSEQ multiplex PCR, lists solely in-frame clones and lacks some. The sample has some 130,000 clones, about four fifths seen once; the top ten hold 3% to 4.5%. Material for sequencing was peripheral blood. The receptors shown here come from a woman aged 80 or over with acute or convalescent COVID-19.

The V gene is TRBV19, the J gene TRBJ2-3; perhaps TRBD1 as D (6 bases). Germline loops: CDR1 LNHDA, CDR2 SQIVND (reference sequence). This CDR3 has 15 amino acids. V dropped 4 bases and J dropped 6 bases, with 17 bases sitting between them. The CDR3 DNA reads as TGTGCCAGTAGTAACAGGGAGCTAGCCGGTGATACGCAGTATTTT. Amino acids: CASSNRELAGDTQYF.

The rearrangement joins TRBV27 to TRBJ2-7; 10 nucleotides match TRBD2. J lost 2 bases, V lost 3 bases, and 1 base had no gene match. Per germline, CDR1 MNHEY and CDR2 SMNVEV (reference sequence). This CDR3 spans 14 amino acids. The CDR3: CASSFSGGPYEQYF. In DNA, the CDR3 is TGTGCCAGCAGTTTTAGCGGGGGGCCCTACGAGCAGTACTTC.

This rearrangement joins TRBV28 to TRBJ2-7; 8 bases match TRBD1. In germline, CDR1 is MDHEN, CDR2 SYDVKM. The ends lost 3 bases at V and 5 bases at J; junction bases unmatched: 9. This CDR3 is built from 15 residues. CDR3 nucleotide sequence: TGTGCCAGCAGTTTCTCCGGACAGGGATCTAACGAGCAGTACTTC. Encoded protein: CASSFSGQGSNEQYF.

The V gene is TRBV5-5, the J gene TRBJ2-1; the match to TRBD1 covers 7 bases. V was clipped by 2 bases and J by 2 bases; unmatched bases: 4. CDR1 and CDR2 from the germline V gene are SGHKS and YYEKEE (reference sequence). This CDR3 comprises 15 residues. The DNA of the CDR3 is TGTGCCAGCAGCTTACAGGGGCTGGCCTACAATGAGCAGTTCTTC. Translation gives CASSLQGLAYNEQFF.

V is TRBV9 and J is TRBJ1-2; D is undetermined. V was shortened by 6 bases and J by 5 bases, with 14 bases between the two germline ends. CDR3 length: 13 amino acids. Germline loops: CDR1 SGDLS, CDR2 YYNGEE. CDR3 nucleotides: TGTGCCAGCACAGAAGAGACGGGATATGGCTACACCTTC. Encoded protein: CASTEETGYGYTF.

The chain combines TRBV5-1 with TRBJ2-1; D unclear. Trimming stripped 4 bases from V and 4 bases from J, with 12 bases between. The germline CDR1 and CDR2 sequences are SGHRS and YFSETQ. The CDR3 is 14 amino acids. CDR3 sequence: CASSESTVYNEQFF. The CDR3 DNA reads TGCGCCAGCAGCGAAAGTACGGTATACAATGAGCAGTTCTTC.

This clone showed up just a few times. The V and J genes are TRBV27 and TRBJ2-3; 12 bases align to TRBD1. The CDR3 is 17 residues long. Germline trimming cut 5 bases from V and 5 bases from J; bases unmatched to any gene: 11. CDR1 is MNHEY, CDR2 SMNVEV, per germline (reference sequence). CDR3 sequence (DNA): TGTGCCAGCAGTGCACTTCCGGGACAGGGGGCAAAAGATACGCAGTATTTT. It yields the protein CASSALPGQGAKDTQYF.

The chain carries TRBV7-8 and TRBJ1-2, with 9 bases fitting TRBD1. V gave up 2 bases and J gave up 6 bases; unmatched junction bases: 4. The CDR3 spans 14 residues. The germline V gene has CDR1 SGHVS and CDR2 FQNEAQ. The CDR3, as DNA: TGTGCCAGCAGCTTACCCGGGACAGGGAATGGCTACACCTTC. Protein product: CASSLPGTGNGYTF.

The chain carries TRBV7-9 and TRBJ2-3, with 9 bases aligning to TRBD1. Germline CDR1 is SEHNR and CDR2 is FQNEAQ (reference sequence). V lost 2 bases to trimming and J lost 3 bases; unmatched junction nucleotides: 12. The CDR3 totals 18 residues. The CDR3 sequence is CASSLSIRDRDVTDTQYF. The CDR3 DNA sequence: TGTGCCAGCAGCTTATCAATCCGGGACAGGGATGTGACAGATACGCAGTATTTT.